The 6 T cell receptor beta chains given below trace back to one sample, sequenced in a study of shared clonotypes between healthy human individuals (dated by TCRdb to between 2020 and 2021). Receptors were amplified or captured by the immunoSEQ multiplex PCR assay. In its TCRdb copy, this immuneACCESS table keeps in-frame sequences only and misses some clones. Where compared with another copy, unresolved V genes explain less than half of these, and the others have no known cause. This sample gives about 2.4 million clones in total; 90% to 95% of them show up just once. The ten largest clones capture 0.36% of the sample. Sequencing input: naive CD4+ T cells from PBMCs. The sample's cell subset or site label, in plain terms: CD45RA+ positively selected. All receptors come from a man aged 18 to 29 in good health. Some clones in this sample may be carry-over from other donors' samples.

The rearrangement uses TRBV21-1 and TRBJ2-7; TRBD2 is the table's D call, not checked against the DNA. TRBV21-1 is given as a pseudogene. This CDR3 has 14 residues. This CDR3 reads CASSWRTSGRQQYF. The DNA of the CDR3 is TGTGCCAGCAGCTGGAGAACTAGCGGGAGACAGCAGTACTTC.

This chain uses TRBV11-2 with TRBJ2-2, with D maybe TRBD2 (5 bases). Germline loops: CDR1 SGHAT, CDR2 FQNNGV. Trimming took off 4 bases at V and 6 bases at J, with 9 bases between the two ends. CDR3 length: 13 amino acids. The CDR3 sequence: CASSSRTSGELFF. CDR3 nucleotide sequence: TGTGCCAGCAGCTCCCGGACTTCCGGGGAGCTGTTTTTT.

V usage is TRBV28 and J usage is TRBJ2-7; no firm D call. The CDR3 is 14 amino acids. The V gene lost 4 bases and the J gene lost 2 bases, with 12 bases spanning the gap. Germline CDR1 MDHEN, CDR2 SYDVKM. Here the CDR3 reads CASSSTSLTYEQYF. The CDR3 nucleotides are TGTGCCAGCAGTTCGACTTCTCTAACCTACGAGCAGTACTTC. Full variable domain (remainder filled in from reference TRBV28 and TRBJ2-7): DVKVTQSSRYLVKRTGEKVFLECVQDMDHENMFWYRQDPGLGLRLIYFSYDVKMKEKGDIPEGYSVSREKKERFSLILESASTNQTSMYLCASSSTSLTYEQYFGPGTRLTVT.

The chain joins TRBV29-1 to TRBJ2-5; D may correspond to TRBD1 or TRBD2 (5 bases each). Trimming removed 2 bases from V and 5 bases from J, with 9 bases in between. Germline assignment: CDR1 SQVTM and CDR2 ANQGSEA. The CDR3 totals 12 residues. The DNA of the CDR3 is TGCAGCGTTGAACTCGAGGGGGAGACCCAGTACTTC. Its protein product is CSVELEGETQYF.

The CDR3 loop is CASPTGLDYPRGGDSNQPQHF. CDR3 sequence (DNA): TGTGCAAGCCCCACGGGGTTGGACTACCCCAGGGGGGGCGATAGCAATCAGCCCCAGCATTTT. This chain links TRBV12-2 with TRBJ1-5. TRBV12-2 represents a pseudogene. The CDR3 length is 21 residues.

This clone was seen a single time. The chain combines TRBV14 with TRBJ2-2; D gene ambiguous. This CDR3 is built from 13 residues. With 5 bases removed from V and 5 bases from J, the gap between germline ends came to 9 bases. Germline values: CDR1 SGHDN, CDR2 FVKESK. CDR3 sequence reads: CASSAVWTGELFF. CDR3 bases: TGTGCCAGCAGCGCAGTCTGGACCGGGGAGCTGTTTTTT.